The 11 T cell receptor beta chains given below trace back to one sample, sequenced in a study of blood T cells in healthy people across ages. Combining a sample-barcoded 5' primer with a J-beta primer mix, a second PCR ran for about 6 to 11 cycles. TCRdb itself ran the 5' RACE reads through MiXCR, one entry per CDR3 protein. The sample lists about 640,000 distinct CDR3 sequences, around three fifths occurring once. The material sequenced was blood. The receptors here all came from a man aged 55 to 70 in good health.

The V gene is TRBV5-5, the J gene TRBJ2-5; 7 positions match TRBD1. After removal of 4 bases from V and 4 bases from J, the junction contained 7 bases not matched to a gene. This CDR3 is built from 14 residues. CDR1 is SGHKS, CDR2 YYEKEE, per germline (reference sequence). This CDR3 is CASSQRQGPETQYF. Here the CDR3 DNA reads TGTGCCAGCAGCCAGAGACAGGGTCCAGAGACCCAGTACTTC.

In this sample, this clonotype turned up a few times. V is TRBV4-2 and J is TRBJ1-2, with D unresolved. With 3 bases removed from V and 6 bases from J, the gap between germline ends came to 5 bases. The CDR3 consists of 11 residues. The germline V gene has CDR1 LGHNA and CDR2 YNFKEQ. The CDR3 protein is CASSQRDGYTF. CDR3 coding DNA: TGTGCCAGCAGCCAGAGGGATGGCTACACCTTC.

The chain joins TRBV28 to TRBJ1-2; TRBD1 aligns across 10 bases. Per germline, CDR1 MDHEN and CDR2 SYDVKM. The CDR3 extends over 15 amino acids. The junction had 7 bases not matched to a gene; V was cut back by 2 bases and J by 7 bases. CDR3 residues: CASSLTGTGVVGYTF. CDR3 coding DNA: TGTGCCAGCAGTTTAACCGGGACAGGGGTAGTTGGCTACACCTTC.

This rearrangement joins TRBV5-1 to TRBJ2-5, with 16 bases that match TRBD2. CDR1 is SGHRS, CDR2 YFSETQ, per germline. The V gene end was trimmed by 1 base and the J gene end by 2 bases; junction bases not matched to a gene: 5. The CDR3 spans 18 residues. In DNA form, the CDR3 reads TGCGCCAGCAGCTTGTCGGGGACTAGCGGGGGGGCGCAAGAGACCCAGTACTTC. Protein sequence: CASSLSGTSGGAQETQYF.

The table lists this clonotype with a few counts. The chain couples TRBV20-1 to TRBJ1-2, with 7 positions matching TRBD1. V shed 2 bases, J shed 7 bases, and the junction held 4 bases outside the gene matches. CDR3 length: 12 residues. Per germline, CDR1 DFQATT and CDR2 SNEGSKA (reference sequence). The CDR3 loop reads CSARNRGGGYTF. The CDR3 nucleotides read TGCAGTGCTAGAAACAGGGGCGGTGGCTACACCTTC.

CDR3 region: CATSRDLGSGANVLTF. CDR3 nucleotide sequence: TGTGCCACCAGCAGAGATCTCGGCTCTGGGGCCAACGTCCTGACTTTC. V is TRBV15 and J is TRBJ2-6; D gene uncertain. V was cut by 0 bases and J by 0 bases, with 6 bases left in between. CDR1 and CDR2 from the germline V gene are LNHNV and YYDKDF (reference sequence). This CDR3 spans 16 amino acids.

This clonotype was seen more than once but under ten times. The J gene is TRBJ2-1, the V gene TRBV29-1, with TRBD1 matching over 9 bases. The CDR3 totals 13 residues. Germline values: CDR1 SQVTM, CDR2 ANQGSEA. V shed 6 bases and J 4 bases; nucleotides not matched to a gene: 4. The CDR3: CSVSDRGYNEQFF. For the CDR3, the DNA is TGCAGCGTCTCCGACAGGGGGTACAATGAGCAGTTCTTC.

V is TRBV27 and J is TRBJ2-7; weak D call: TRBD1 (6 bases). This CDR3 has 15 residues. The germline V gene encodes CDR1 MNHEY and CDR2 SMNVEV (reference sequence). Trimming shortened V by 6 bases and J by 0 bases, and 15 bases separated the two germline ends. The CDR3 sequence: CASSLGQFSSYEQYF. The CDR3 nucleotides read TGTGCCAGCAGCTTAGGACAGTTTAGCTCCTACGAGCAGTACTTC.

This clonotype was seen only a few times. The germline gene is not matched at one end of the junction; a read error may be the cause. The chain uses TRBV5-1 and TRBJ2-3; 9 bases match TRBD2. The CDR3 loop spans 13 amino acids. Germline V gene sequence: CDR1 SGHRS, CDR2 YFSETQ. DNA of the CDR3: TGTGCCAGCAGCTTAGCGGGGGAGGATACGCAGTATTTT. Residues: CASSLAGEDTQYF.

This CDR3 reads CSVEAGASTDTQYF. The DNA of the CDR3 is TGCAGCGTTGAAGCTGGGGCGAGCACAGATACGCAGTATTTT. This rearrangement joins TRBV29-1 to TRBJ2-3, with a tentative D call TRBD1 (5 bases). The germline V gene encodes CDR1 SQVTM and CDR2 ANQGSEA. The CDR3 has 14 residues. V was pared by 1 base and J by 0 bases, with 8 bases between.

V gene TRBV3-1 combines with J gene TRBJ2-3; D gene unclear. CDR3 length: 13 amino acids. Germline assignment: CDR1 LGHDT and CDR2 YNNKEL (reference sequence). The V end was cut by 1 base, the J end by 6 bases, with 8 bases between. CDR3 amino acids: CASSQASSDTQYF. The CDR3 coding sequence is TGTGCCAGCAGCCAAGCCAGTTCGGATACGCAGTATTTT.